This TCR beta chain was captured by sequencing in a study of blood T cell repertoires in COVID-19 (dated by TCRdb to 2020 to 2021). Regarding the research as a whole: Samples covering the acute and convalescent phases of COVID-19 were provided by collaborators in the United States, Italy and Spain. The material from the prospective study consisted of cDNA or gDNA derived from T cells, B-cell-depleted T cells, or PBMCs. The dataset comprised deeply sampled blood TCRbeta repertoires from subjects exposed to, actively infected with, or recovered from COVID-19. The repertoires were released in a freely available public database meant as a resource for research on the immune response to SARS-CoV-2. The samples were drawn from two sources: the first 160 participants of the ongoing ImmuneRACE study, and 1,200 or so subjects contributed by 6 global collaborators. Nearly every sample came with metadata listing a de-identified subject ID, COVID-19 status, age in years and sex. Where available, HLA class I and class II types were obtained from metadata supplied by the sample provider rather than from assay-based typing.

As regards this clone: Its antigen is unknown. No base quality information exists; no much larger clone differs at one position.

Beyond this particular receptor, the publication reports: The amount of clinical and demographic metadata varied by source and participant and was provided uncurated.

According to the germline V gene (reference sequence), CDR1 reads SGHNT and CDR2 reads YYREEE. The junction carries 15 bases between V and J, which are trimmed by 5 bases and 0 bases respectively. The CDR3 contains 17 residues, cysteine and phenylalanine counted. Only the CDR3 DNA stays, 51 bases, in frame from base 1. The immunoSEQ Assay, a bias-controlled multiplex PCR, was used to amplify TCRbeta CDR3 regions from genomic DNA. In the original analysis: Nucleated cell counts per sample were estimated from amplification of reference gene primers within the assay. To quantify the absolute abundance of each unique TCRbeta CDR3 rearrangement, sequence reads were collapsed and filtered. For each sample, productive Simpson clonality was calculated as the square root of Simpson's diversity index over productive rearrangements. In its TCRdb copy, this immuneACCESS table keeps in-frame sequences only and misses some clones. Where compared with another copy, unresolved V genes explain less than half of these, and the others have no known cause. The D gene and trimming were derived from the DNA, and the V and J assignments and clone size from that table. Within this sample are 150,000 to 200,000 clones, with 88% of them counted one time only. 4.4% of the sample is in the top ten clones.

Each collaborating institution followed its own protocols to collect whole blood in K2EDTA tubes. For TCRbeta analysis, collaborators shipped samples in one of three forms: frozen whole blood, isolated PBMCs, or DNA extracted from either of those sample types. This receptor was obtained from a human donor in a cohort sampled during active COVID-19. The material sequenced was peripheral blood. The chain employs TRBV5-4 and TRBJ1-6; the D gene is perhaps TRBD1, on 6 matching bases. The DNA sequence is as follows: TGTGCCAGCAGTCTCGACAGGCCCAGCTCCTATAATTCACCCCTCCACTTT. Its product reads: CASSLDRPSSYNSPLHF.